The 25 T cell receptor beta chains below were found in one sample sequenced in a study of T cells in Graves' hyperthyroidism and ophthalmopathy. There were TCR beta CDR3 regions amplified from RNA transcripts. The study used the HTBI primer set for a first-round RT-PCR of the TCR CDR3. One entry per CDR3 protein, called by TCRdb with MiXCR from the multiplex PCR reads. The profile shows approximately 640,000 distinct CDR3 sequences, under 20% of them singletons. Sequencing was performed on blood. Source of these receptors: a woman aged 25 to 39 with Graves' hyperthyroidism.

There are many counts of this clonotype. The chain uses TRBV3-1 and TRBJ2-1; D is possibly TRBD2 (5 bases). Trimming left V 1 base short and J 10 bases short, with 17 bases between. The CDR3 is made up of 15 amino acids. Germline V CDR1 and CDR2: LGHDT, YNNKEL (reference sequence). CDR3 nucleotides: TGTGCCAGCAGCCAAGGGTGGAGCGGCGTGGGGGAGCAGTTCTTC. Translating it yields CASSQGWSGVGEQFF.

The J gene is TRBJ2-7, the V gene TRBV6-2 or TRBV6-3; 8 nucleotides align to TRBD1. V shed 2 bases, J shed 9 bases, and the junction held 15 bases outside the gene matches. CDR1 is MNHEY and CDR2 is SVGEGT in the germline V gene. The CDR3 length is 16 residues. CDR3 sequence reads: CASSYGEGTGPDGQYF. Written as DNA, the CDR3 is TGTGCCAGCAGTTACGGCGAAGGGACAGGACCTGACGGGCAGTACTTC.

This clonotype appeared many times. The chain links TRBV6-1 to TRBJ2-1, with TRBD2 matching 7 bases. In germline, CDR1 is MNHNS, CDR2 SASEGT. This CDR3 region has 14 residues. Trimming took 5 bases from V and 10 from J; bases not matched to a gene: 11. CDR3 residues: CASSYAGVDWEQFF. The CDR3 region has the DNA TGTGCCAGCAGTTACGCGGGAGTGGACTGGGAGCAGTTCTTC.

The V and J genes are TRBV28 and TRBJ1-5; D might be TRBD1 (5 bases). V was shortened by 5 bases and J by 12 bases, with 14 bases between the two germline ends. Germline CDR1 MDHEN, CDR2 SYDVKM. The CDR3 loop spans 12 amino acids. In DNA, the CDR3 is TGTGCCAGCAGTCCCCGAGGGGATGTCCAGCATTTT. Translation gives CASSPRGDVQHF. Full variable domain (missing parts from reference TRBV28 and TRBJ1-5): DVKVTQSSRYLVKRTGEKVFLECVQDMDHENMFWYRQDPGLGLRLIYFSYDVKMKEKGDIPEGYSVSREKKERFSLILESASTNQTSMYLCASSPRGDVQHFGDGTRLSIL.

The chain carries TRBV11-3 and TRBJ2-2; 8 bases map to TRBD1. V shed 0 bases and J 6 bases; nucleotides not matched to a gene: 3. This CDR3 spans 15 amino acids. Germline CDR1 is SGHNT and CDR2 is YENEEA. CDR3 protein: CASSLEQGDPGELFF. The CDR3 coding sequence is TGTGCCAGCAGCTTAGAACAGGGGGATCCCGGGGAGCTGTTTTTT. Full variable domain (outside the CDR3, taken from reference TRBV11-3 and TRBJ2-2): EAGVVQSPRYKIIEKKQPVAFWCNPISGHNTLYWYLQNLGQGPELLIRYENEEAVDDSQLPKDRFSAERLKGVDSTLKIQPAELGDSAVYLCASSLEQGDPGELFFGEGSRLTVL.

This clonotype was counted at least ten times. The V gene is TRBV30, the J gene TRBJ1-1; possibly TRBD1 for D (5 bases). This CDR3 has 13 amino acids. The germline CDR1 and CDR2 sequences are GTSNPN and SVGIG (reference sequence). Trimming left V 4 bases short and J 5 bases short, with 14 bases between. The CDR3 sequence is CAWTRRGGTEAFF. CDR3 bases: TGTGCCTGGACCCGAAGGGGAGGAACTGAAGCTTTCTTT.

In its sample, this clonotype was seen many times. The chain uses TRBV5-1 and TRBJ2-3, with D perhaps matching TRBD1 or TRBD2 (5 bases each). V lost 2 bases, J lost 1 base, and 14 bases lay in between. Per germline, CDR1 SGHRS and CDR2 YFSETQ. The CDR3 has 16 amino acids. The CDR3, as DNA: TGCGCCAGCAGCTTCAACCCCCTGGGGGGCACAGATACGCAGTATTTT. Protein product: CASSFNPLGGTDTQYF.

This clonotype was counted ten times or more. The chain is built from TRBV28 and TRBJ2-3; D call uncertain. The CDR3 has 12 amino acids. Germline V gene data show CDR1 as MDHEN and CDR2 as SYDVKM. V lost 2 bases, J lost 6 bases, and 6 bases lay in between. The CDR3 nucleotides read TGTGCCAGCAGTTTAAACAGTGATACGCAGTATTTT. Translation gives CASSLNSDTQYF.

Turning to this clonotype: This may be a read error: a much more frequent sequence differs by one nucleotide. The rearrangement joins TRBV28 to TRBJ1-2, with D possibly TRBD1 on 5 matching bases. V lost 3 bases, J lost 6 bases, and 5 bases lay in between. The V gene's germline CDR1 is MDHEN and CDR2 SYDVKM. The CDR3 contains 11 residues. The CDR3 loop reads CASSFRDGYTF. The CDR3 DNA sequence: TGTGCCAGCAGTTTCAGGGATGGCTACACCTTC.

The rearrangement links TRBV5-1 to TRBJ2-7; TRBD2 agrees at 8 bases. V dropped 4 bases and J dropped 3; count of bases not matched to a gene: 9. CDR3 length equals 15 residues. Germline CDR1 and CDR2: SGHRS and YFSETQ. CDR3 coding DNA: TGCGCCAGCAGCCTGGGCGGCGGGAGGAGCTACGAGCAGTACTTC. Protein product: CASSLGGGRSYEQYF.

The chain employs TRBV18 and TRBJ2-7; D unresolved. Trimming left V 3 bases short and J 2 bases short, with 11 bases between. CDR1 KGHSH and CDR2 LQKENI come from the germline V gene. This CDR3 contains 14 residues. In nucleotides, the CDR3 is TGTGCCAGCTCACCGACGGACGTGGCCTACGAGCAGTACTTC. It is translated as CASSPTDVAYEQYF.

This clonotype was counted between two and nine times. J is TRBJ2-1 and V is TRBV28, with 8 bases that match TRBD2. The CDR3 runs 15 residues. With V trimmed by 4 bases and J by 4 bases, 6 bases remained unmatched. Germline assignment: CDR1 MDHEN and CDR2 SYDVKM. CDR3 residues: CASSSSGGRYNEQFF. The CDR3 nucleotides read TGTGCCAGCAGTTCAAGCGGGGGAAGATACAATGAGCAGTTCTTC. The whole variable domain, filled in from reference TRBV28 and TRBJ2-1, reads DVKVTQSSRYLVKRTGEKVFLECVQDMDHENMFWYRQDPGLGLRLIYFSYDVKMKEKGDIPEGYSVSREKKERFSLILESASTNQTSMYLCASSSSGGRYNEQFFGPGTRLTVL.

This clonotype has just a few counts. The V and J genes are TRBV4-3 and TRBJ2-7; 8 nucleotides line up with TRBD1. Germline CDR1 LGHNA, CDR2 YSLEER. CDR3 length: 15 amino acids. The ends lost 3 bases at V and 0 bases at J; junction bases unmatched: 4. Here the CDR3 DNA reads TGCGCCAGCAGCCAGAACAGGGGGGTCTCCTACGAGCAGTACTTC. Protein: CASSQNRGVSYEQYF.

This clonotype was seen a handful of times. The chain is built from TRBV9 and TRBJ1-3; D remains unclear. Germline V gene lookup returns CDR1 SGDLS and CDR2 YYNGEE. This CDR3 comprises 16 residues. V lost 4 bases, J lost 0 bases, and 14 bases lay in between. In DNA form, the CDR3 reads TGTGCCAGCAGCCCTATACCTAGGCTCTCTGGAAACACCATATATTTT. Translated: CASSPIPRLSGNTIYF. Full variable domain (outside the CDR3, taken from reference TRBV9 and TRBJ1-3): DSGVTQTPKHLITATGQRVTLRCSPRSGDLSVYWYQQSLDQGLQFLIQYYNGEERAKGNILERFSAQQFPDLHSELNLSSLELGDSALYFCASSPIPRLSGNTIYFGEGSWLTVV.

This clonotype was recorded many times. The chain couples TRBV2 to TRBJ2-3, with 10 bases identical to TRBD2. With V trimmed by 8 bases and J by 11 bases, 4 bases remained unmatched. Per the germline V gene, CDR1 is SNHLY and CDR2 is FYNNEI. The CDR3 is 11 residues long. CDR3 loop: CASESSGGQYF. The CDR3 coding sequence is TGTGCCAGCGAATCTAGCGGGGGGCAGTATTTT.

This clonotype was counted only a few times. The CDR3 nucleotides read TGTGCCAGCAGCCAAAGCGGGAGAAGCTGGCGAGAGACCCAGTACTTC. It specifies CASSQSGRSWRETQYF. The chain is built from TRBV7-9 and TRBJ2-5; 8 bases map to TRBD2. Germline V gives CDR1 SEHNR, CDR2 FQNEAQ (reference sequence). The CDR3 has 16 amino acids. Unmatched junction bases numbered 12, after V lost 5 bases and J lost 4 bases.

The chain joins TRBV4-3 to TRBJ1-1; D remains unclear. V dropped 0 bases and J dropped 2 bases, with 10 bases sitting between them. Germline CDR1 is LGHNA and CDR2 is YSLEER. The CDR3 runs 15 residues. The CDR3 here is CASSQDSGSNTEAFF. In DNA, the CDR3 is TGCGCCAGCAGCCAAGATTCAGGCAGTAACACTGAAGCTTTCTTT.

This clonotype was recorded at least ten times. V usage is TRBV30 and J usage is TRBJ2-3; D possibly corresponds to TRBD2 (6 bases). The CDR3 runs to 14 residues. From germline, CDR1 is GTSNPN and CDR2 SVGIG (reference sequence). Trimming left V 4 bases short and J 0 bases short, with 11 bases between. The CDR3 region is CAWTSEPSTDTQYF. Here the CDR3 DNA reads TGTGCCTGGACTAGCGAACCTAGCACAGATACGCAGTATTTT.

This clonotype was observed a handful of times. At one end, the junction sequence differs from germline, possibly due to a read error. The V call is TRBV20-1, the J call TRBJ2-7; possible D gene TRBD1, 6 bases. The germline V gene has CDR1 DFQATT and CDR2 SNEGSKA (reference sequence). The CDR3 is 13 residues long. Written as DNA, the CDR3 is TGCAGTGCAAGAGGCAGGGGATTATACGAGCAGTACTTC. This codes for CSARGRGLYEQYF.

Ten or more counts support this clonotype. The gene calls are TRBV2 and TRBJ2-5; D perhaps matches TRBD2 (6 bases). CDR1 and CDR2 (germline): SNHLY, FYNNEI. V was trimmed by 6 bases and J by 5 bases, leaving 10 bases between them. This CDR3 comprises 12 residues. CDR3: CASRGGGETQYF. The CDR3 region has the DNA TGTGCCAGCAGGGGAGGAGGGGAGACCCAGTACTTC.

About this clonotype itself: A much larger clone lies a single base off, so this may be a read error. This sequence joins TRBV5-1 and TRBJ2-2, with 7 bases identical to TRBD1. The CDR3 covers 14 residues. The ends lost 4 bases at V and 4 bases at J; junction bases unmatched: 4. Germline V CDR1 and CDR2: SGHRS, YFSETQ. Here the CDR3 DNA reads TGCGCCAGCAGCGACGCAGGGGGCACCGGGGAGCTGTTTTTT. Translating gives CASSDAGGTGELFF.

In its sample, this clonotype was seen a few times. The chain combines TRBV5-4 with TRBJ2-7; TRBD2 agrees at 13 bases. CDR1 is SGHNT, CDR2 YYREEE, per germline (reference sequence). With V trimmed by 2 bases and J by 5 bases, 19 bases remained unmatched. This CDR3 region has 20 residues. CDR3 coding DNA: TGTGCCAGCAGCTTCATGACTAGCGGGAGGAGTCATCCCCAGAGGGACGAGCAGTACTTC. It codes for CASSFMTSGRSHPQRDEQYF.

This clonotype was counted between two and nine times. The rearrangement links TRBV5-4 to TRBJ1-5; D remains unclear. The V end lost 4 bases, the J end lost 7 bases, and 12 bases lay between the germline ends. CDR3 size: 13 residues. CDR1 SGHNT and CDR2 YYREEE come from the germline V gene (reference sequence). The CDR3 nucleotides are TGTGCCAGCAGCCCTGACGGGGTCCAGCCCCAGCATTTT. The encoded protein is CASSPDGVQPQHF.

This clonotype came up many times. The chain uses TRBV5-1 and TRBJ2-2; D unresolved. Germline loops: CDR1 SGHRS, CDR2 YFSETQ. The CDR3 has 14 amino acids. Trimming stripped 1 base from V and 5 bases from J, with 9 bases between. In nucleotides, the CDR3 is TGCGCCAGCAGCTTGCCGGCCCAAACCGGGGAGCTGTTTTTT. Its protein product is CASSLPAQTGELFF.

V is TRBV6-1 and J is TRBJ2-5; TRBD1 is a possible D gene (6 bases). The CDR3 consists of 13 residues. The V and J ends lost 6 bases and 3 bases respectively, with 11 bases between them. Germline CDR1 is MNHNS and CDR2 is SASEGT. The CDR3 loop is CASREGVKETQYF. DNA of the CDR3: TGTGCCAGCAGAGAGGGGGTCAAAGAGACCCAGTACTTC.